Below are 18 T cell receptor beta chains sequenced from a single sample in a study of cytotoxic CD8 clonotypes in ibrutinib-treated CLL. The protocol was immunoSEQ multiplex PCR, while the TCRdb copy is restricted to in-frame clones and leaves out a portion. Among tens of thousands of clones listed, roughly 62% were seen once. This sample comprised PBMCs, obtained after 24 months of ibrutinib treatment. All receptors derive from a human donor with chronic lymphocytic leukemia.

The J gene is TRBJ2-1, the V gene TRBV5-4; D may be TRBD2 (6 bases). CDR1 is SGHNT and CDR2 is YYREEE in the germline V gene (reference sequence). This CDR3 is built from 12 residues. V gave up 10 bases and J gave up 7 bases, with 15 bases separating them. CDR3 in DNA: TGTGCCGGGGGGACCTCCTTAAATGAGCAGTTCTTC. This translates into CAGGTSLNEQFF.

The gene calls are TRBV5-6 and TRBJ2-5, with TRBD2 identical over 9 bases. The CDR3 is made up of 14 amino acids. CDR1 and CDR2 (germline): SGHDT, YYEEEE. Trimming removed 3 bases from V and 6 bases from J; junction bases left unmatched: 6. The CDR3 DNA sequence: TGTGCCAGCAGCTCCCTAACTAGCGGGCAGACCCAGTACTTC. Residues: CASSSLTSGQTQYF.

A few counts support this clone. The chain uses TRBV19 and TRBJ1-5; D gene ambiguous. The V end lost 7 bases, the J end lost 4 bases, and 5 bases lay between the germline ends. CDR3 length: 11 amino acids. Germline lookup yields CDR1 LNHDA and CDR2 SQIVND (reference sequence). The CDR3 spells CASMGNQPQHF. The CDR3 DNA reads TGTGCCAGTATGGGAAATCAGCCCCAGCATTTT.

The rearrangement joins TRBV11-2 to TRBJ2-2; a possible D gene is TRBD2 (5 bases). V dropped 5 bases and J dropped 2 bases, with 12 bases sitting between them. The CDR3 totals 15 residues. CDR1 and CDR2 from the germline V gene are SGHAT and FQNNGV. The CDR3 coding sequence is TGTGCCAGCAGCCTTGCGGCGGGCAACACCGGGGAGCTGTTTTTT. Encoded protein: CASSLAAGNTGELFF.

The V and J genes are TRBV2 and TRBJ2-2; D possibly uses TRBD1 or TRBD2 (5 bases each). The V gene's germline CDR1 is SNHLY and CDR2 FYNNEI. The CDR3 consists of 16 residues. The V end was cut by 3 bases, the J end by 1 base, with 12 bases between. This chain's CDR3 is CASSELGPKNTGELFF. The CDR3 DNA sequence: TGTGCCAGCAGTGAGTTGGGACCTAAGAACACCGGGGAGCTGTTTTTT.

The chain employs TRBV19 and TRBJ2-1, with D hard to call. Deletions cut 3 bases from V and 1 base from J, with 7 bases between. This CDR3 contains 14 residues. Germline V lookup: CDR1 LNHDA, CDR2 SQIVND (reference sequence). CDR3 amino acids: CASSMTLSYNEQFF. The CDR3 DNA follows: TGTGCCAGTAGTATGACATTATCCTACAATGAGCAGTTCTTC.

This sequence joins TRBV19 and TRBJ2-6; 8 bases are shared with TRBD1. The CDR3 is 14 amino acids. Germline V gene data show CDR1 as LNHDA and CDR2 as SQIVND (reference sequence). Trimming cost V 4 bases and J 9 bases; bases outside gene matches: 5. The CDR3 bases are TGTGCCAGTAGTAGTGGACAGGGTTACAACGTCCTGACTTTC. Translated, it gives CASSSGQGYNVLTF.

The J gene is TRBJ1-4, the V gene TRBV7-6; possible D gene TRBD1, 5 bases. This CDR3 is 22 amino acids long. V lost 2 bases and J lost 0, with 28 bases in between. CDR1 is SGHVS, CDR2 FNYEAQ, per germline. CDR3 sequence reads: CASSLFPLRGREELATNEKLFF. CDR3 coding DNA: TGTGCCAGCAGCTTATTTCCCCTCCGGGGCAGGGAGGAACTTGCAACTAATGAAAAACTGTTTTTT.

The rearrangement joins TRBV4-1 to TRBJ2-1; 7 bases line up with TRBD2. The CDR3 spans 15 residues. Germline CDR1 reads MGHRA; CDR2 reads YSYEKL. Trimming took 4 bases from V and 1 from J; bases not matched to a gene: 4. Here the CDR3 DNA reads TGCGCCAGCAGCCGAAGCGGGGTTTCCTACAATGAGCAGTTCTTC. Translating it yields CASSRSGVSYNEQFF.

The genes are TRBV2 and TRBJ1-3, with no clear D. V dropped 7 bases and J dropped 0 bases, with 22 bases sitting between them. The CDR3 contains 18 residues. Germline CDR1 and CDR2: SNHLY and FYNNEI. The CDR3 reads CASTLRPTRELSGNTIYF. The DNA for the CDR3 is TGTGCCAGCACCCTCCGCCCGACAAGGGAGCTCTCTGGAAACACCATATATTTT.

This rearrangement joins TRBV5-6 to TRBJ1-5; D possibly corresponds to TRBD1 (6 bases). The germline CDR1 and CDR2 sequences are SGHDT and YYEEEE. V dropped 6 bases and J dropped 1 base, with 23 bases sitting between them. This CDR3 is 18 amino acids long. The CDR3 nucleotides are TGTGCCAGCAATTTATGGGGGGCACAGGGCTCAAGCAATCAGCCCCAGCATTTT. Amino acid sequence: CASNLWGAQGSSNQPQHF.

The gene calls are TRBV7-8 and TRBJ2-2; unclear D gene. Germline CDR1 reads SGHVS; CDR2 reads FQNEAQ. Deletions cut 1 base from V and 4 bases from J, with 7 bases between. The CDR3 totals 14 residues. This CDR3 is CASSLVGSTGELFF. The CDR3 DNA follows: TGTGCCAGCAGCTTAGTGGGTAGCACCGGGGAGCTGTTTTTT. The variable domain in full, completed from reference TRBV7-8 and TRBJ2-2, reads GAGVSQSPRYKVAKRGQDVALRCDPISGHVSLFWYQQALGQGPEFLTYFQNEAQLDKSGLPSDRFFAERPEGSVSTLKIQRTQQEDSAVYLCASSLVGSTGELFFGEGSRLTVL.

This clone was detected only a few times. The junction differs from germline at one of its ends, possibly a read error. The chain recombines TRBV18 with TRBJ1-5; a weak D match, TRBD1 (6 bases). Germline CDR1 KGHSH, CDR2 LQKENI. The CDR3 has 13 residues. CDR3 amino acids: CASSHMDRGDLQF. DNA of the CDR3: TGTGCCAGCTCACACATGGACAGAGGTGACCTCCAGTTT.

A note on this clone: This could be a read error, since a much larger clone is one nucleotide away. The chain recombines TRBV11-1 with TRBJ1-4, with unresolved D. The germline V gene has CDR1 SGHAT and CDR2 FQDESV (reference sequence). The CDR3 has 13 residues. CDR3 in DNA: TGTGCCAGAAGCTTAGTTTTCGGTGAAAAACTGTTTTTT. Translating it yields CARSLVFGEKLFF.

This chain connects TRBV6-5 to TRBJ1-2, with D unresolved. This CDR3 comprises 15 residues. V was trimmed by 2 bases and J by 8 bases, leaving 18 bases between them. Germline values: CDR1 MNHEY, CDR2 SVGAGI. The CDR3 protein is CASSYDSVTSRGYTF. The CDR3 bases are TGTGCCAGCAGTTACGATAGTGTAACCTCGCGGGGCTACACCTTC.

V and J are TRBV6-1 and TRBJ1-1; D is ambiguous. CDR1 is MNHNS and CDR2 is SASEGT in the germline V gene. V gave up 5 bases and J gave up 4 bases, with 11 bases separating them. The CDR3 extends over 13 amino acids. The CDR3 reads CASSSNRGTEAFF. Written as DNA, the CDR3 is TGTGCCAGCAGTTCAAACAGAGGCACTGAAGCTTTCTTT.

The chain combines TRBV30 with TRBJ2-1, with TRBD2 as a possible D gene (5 bases). Trimming cost V 4 bases and J 5 bases, with 12 bases left between them. The CDR3 extends over 13 amino acids. Looked up from germline, CDR1 is GTSNPN and CDR2 is SVGIG (reference sequence). The CDR3 sequence: CAWKVIAHNEQFF. The CDR3 region has the DNA TGTGCCTGGAAGGTGATAGCGCACAATGAGCAGTTCTTC.

The CDR3 nucleotides are TGTGCCAGCTCACCACCGGGGGGGGCAAACATTCAGTACTTC. The encoded protein is CASSPPGGANIQYF. The J gene is TRBJ2-4, the V gene TRBV18; weak D call: TRBD2 (7 bases). The V end lost 0 bases, the J end lost 6 bases, and 9 bases lay between the germline ends. The CDR3 extends over 14 amino acids. Germline CDR1 KGHSH, CDR2 LQKENI.